This entry lists 20 T cell receptor beta chains sequenced from one sample in a study of shared clonotypes between healthy human individuals (dated by TCRdb to 2018 to 2020). The library was obtained by the immunoSEQ multiplex PCR assay. TCRdb carries this immuneACCESS record with in-frame sequences only. Its versions omit some clonotypes, under half of them owing to an unresolved V gene in the studies checked, with the rest unexplained. The sample yields under 1,100,000 clones; 70% to 80% were counted once. Approximately 1.5% of the sample rests with the top ten. Sequenced: memory CD4+ T cells sorted from blood. In light of the paper, this sample's cell subset or site label describes: CD45RA-negative fraction. These TCRs come from a young man in good health.

This clone was recorded only once. This sample includes further DNA sequences coding for the same CDR3. The rearrangement uses TRBV5-1 and TRBJ1-1; D not resolved. Trimming cost V 1 base and J 1 base, with 8 bases left between them. Germline V gene lookup returns CDR1 SGHRS and CDR2 YFSETQ. The CDR3 loop spans 14 amino acids. The CDR3 sequence: CASSLYGENTEAFF. In nucleotides, the CDR3 is TGCGCCAGCAGCTTGTACGGGGAGAACACTGAAGCTTTCTTT.

The genes are TRBV5-4 and TRBJ2-7, with 8 bases fitting TRBD2. This CDR3 is built from 15 residues. Per germline, CDR1 SGHNT and CDR2 YYREEE (reference sequence). J lost 1 base, V lost 4 bases, and 7 bases had no gene match. The CDR3 sequence is CASSLTGGWSYEQYF. The CDR3 DNA sequence: TGTGCCAGCAGCCTGACGGGGGGGTGGTCCTACGAGCAGTACTTC. Variable domain in full (rest from reference TRBV5-4 and TRBJ2-7): ETGVTQSPTHLIKTRGQQVTLRCSSQSGHNTVSWYQQALGQGPQFIFQYYREEENGRGNFPPRFSGLQFPNYSSELNVNALELDDSALYLCASSLTGGWSYEQYFGPGTRLTVT.

The chain combines TRBV19 with TRBJ1-6, with TRBD1 as a possible D gene (6 bases). Germline CDR1 is LNHDA and CDR2 is SQIVND (reference sequence). The CDR3 totals 15 residues. The germline V and J ends were trimmed by 8 bases and 8 bases, with 19 bases remaining between them. CDR3 protein: CASGETGGAYSPLHF. In nucleotides, the CDR3 is TGTGCCAGTGGCGAGACGGGGGGCGCCTATTCACCCCTCCACTTT. Drawing the rest from reference TRBV19 and TRBJ1-6, the complete variable domain is DGGITQSPKYLFRKEGQNVTLSCEQNLNHDAMYWYRQDPGQGLRLIYYSQIVNDFQKGDIAEGYSVSREKKESFPLTVTSAQKNPTAFYLCASGETGGAYSPLHFGNGTRLTVT.

The chain is built from TRBV27 and TRBJ2-7; 8 nucleotides match TRBD2. V lost 6 bases and J lost 1; bases outside the gene matches: 8. CDR3 size: 15 residues. Germline CDR1 reads MNHEY; CDR2 reads SMNVEV (reference sequence). The CDR3 DNA sequence: TGTGCCAGCAGCCGACGACTAGCGCTTTCCTACGAGCAGTACTTC. This codes for CASSRRLALSYEQYF.

This clone occurred a few times. Other DNA sequences in the same sample also yield this CDR3. The chain joins TRBV6-5 to TRBJ1-6; the D gene is possibly TRBD1 (5 bases). V dropped 5 bases and J dropped 6 bases, with 11 bases sitting between them. The CDR3 runs 14 residues. Germline V gene lookup returns CDR1 MNHEY and CDR2 SVGAGI. CDR3 residues: CASSTGQGNSPLHF. CDR3 nucleotides: TGTGCCAGCAGTACGGGCCAGGGTAATTCACCCCTCCACTTT.

J is TRBJ1-2 and V is TRBV5-1; 8 bases agree with TRBD1. This CDR3 is built from 18 residues. The germline V gene encodes CDR1 SGHRS and CDR2 YFSETQ. The V segment lost 2 bases and the J segment 3 bases; nucleotides outside the gene matches: 15. CDR3 nucleotide sequence: TGCGCCAGCAGCTTCCGACTTAGGACAGGGAACCATTACTATGGCTACACCTTC. This codes for CASSFRLRTGNHYYGYTF.

The chain couples TRBV7-8 to TRBJ2-1; D not certain. The length of the CDR3 is 11 residues. Trimming removed 0 bases at V and 8 bases at J, with 2 bases between. Germline V gene lookup returns CDR1 SGHVS and CDR2 FQNEAQ. DNA for the CDR3: TGTGCCAGCAGCTTAGCGGATGAGCAGTTCTTC. Translated: CASSLADEQFF.

V is TRBV7-9 and J is TRBJ1-6, with 9 bases lining up with TRBD1. Germline-derived CDR1 and CDR2 are SEHNR and FQNEAQ (reference sequence). The CDR3 is made up of 18 amino acids. The trim removed 5 bases at V and 0 bases at J, leaving 8 bases unmatched. The DNA of the CDR3 is TGTGCCAGCAGCCGCCGACAGGGGGTAGGCTCCTATAATTCACCCCTCCACTTT. It yields the protein CASSRRQGVGSYNSPLHF.

The rearrangement uses TRBV28 and TRBJ2-1, with 8 bases matching TRBD2. J gave up 8 bases and V 6 bases, and 12 bases lay outside the gene matches. This CDR3 comprises 15 residues. Germline V gene data show CDR1 as MDHEN and CDR2 as SYDVKM. In nucleotides, the CDR3 is TGTGCCAGCAGCCCCCCGGGACTAGAGCTCTATGAGCAGTTCTTC. It encodes CASSPPGLELYEQFF.

Concerning this clone itself: One end of the junction fails to match germline, which may point to a read error. CDR3 in DNA: TGTGCTAGCAGCCTCACAGGACACCCACAAGAGACCCAGTACTTC. Amino acid sequence: CASSLTGHPQETQYF. The chain couples TRBV7-7 to TRBJ2-5; the D gene is possibly TRBD1 (5 bases). CDR1 SSHAT and CDR2 FNYEAQ come from the germline V gene (reference sequence). This CDR3 is 15 amino acids long.

This rearrangement joins TRBV5-1 to TRBJ2-2; D is unclear. The germline V gene encodes CDR1 SGHRS and CDR2 YFSETQ. Between the trimmed V and J ends, which lost 3 bases and 0 bases, there was a span of 12 bases. This CDR3 region has 16 residues. For the CDR3, the DNA is TGCGCCAGCAGCTCCAAGACAAACGCGAACACCGGGGAGCTGTTTTTT. As protein: CASSSKTNANTGELFF. Based on the CDR3 plus reference TRBV5-1 and TRBJ2-2, the full variable domain is KAGVTQTPRYLIKTRGQQVTLSCSPISGHRSVSWYQQTPGQGLQFLFEYFSETQRNKGNFPGRFSGRQFSNSRSEMNVSTLELGDSALYLCASSSKTNANTGELFFGEGSRLTVL.

CDR3 sequence (DNA): TGTGCCAGCAGCGCGACCGACAGGGGGAAGACTGAGACCCAGTACTTC. It codes for CASSATDRGKTETQYF. The chain uses TRBV5-4 and TRBJ2-5, with TRBD1 matching 9 bases. This CDR3 contains 16 residues. Looked up from germline, CDR1 is SGHNT and CDR2 is YYREEE (reference sequence). V shed 4 bases, J shed 5 bases, and the junction held 12 bases outside the gene matches. Filled out from reference TRBV5-4 and TRBJ2-5, the complete variable domain reads ETGVTQSPTHLIKTRGQQVTLRCSSQSGHNTVSWYQQALGQGPQFIFQYYREEENGRGNFPPRFSGLQFPNYSSELNVNALELDDSALYLCASSATDRGKTETQYFGPGTRLLVL.

The rearrangement uses TRBV6-6 and TRBJ1-1; D ambiguous. Germline CDR1 is MNHNY and CDR2 is SVGAGI (reference sequence). V lost 2 bases, J lost 0 bases, and 10 bases lay in between. This CDR3 has 15 amino acids. The CDR3 region is CASSYLLGLNTEAFF. In DNA, the CDR3 is TGTGCCAGCAGTTACCTCTTGGGGTTGAACACTGAAGCTTTCTTT.

The V call is TRBV7-2, the J call TRBJ1-2; 10 nucleotides line up with TRBD1. V lost 3 bases and J lost 7; bases outside the gene matches: 5. CDR1 and CDR2 from the germline V gene are SGHTA and FQGNSA. CDR3 length equals 14 residues. Written as DNA, the CDR3 is TGTGCCAGCAGCTTGACAGGGGGCGCTTCTGGCTACACCTTC. Protein sequence: CASSLTGGASGYTF.

The V call is TRBV4-3, the J call TRBJ2-7; D is possibly TRBD1 or TRBD2 (5 bases each). Looked up from germline, CDR1 is LGHNA and CDR2 is YSLEER. This CDR3 is 20 amino acids long. The V gene lost 1 base and the J gene lost 2 bases, with 27 bases spanning the gap. In DNA form, the CDR3 reads TGCGCCAGCAGCCAAGTGGGATCTGGGTTTATGGGGGTAGGCCCCTACGAGCAGTACTTC. Its translation is CASSQVGSGFMGVGPYEQYF.

V and J are TRBV11-2 and TRBJ1-2, with D unclear. Trimming pared 0 bases from V and 2 bases from J, leaving 7 bases between. The CDR3 runs to 14 residues. Germline lookup yields CDR1 SGHAT and CDR2 FQNNGV. CDR3 region: CASSLDILNYGYTF. Written as DNA, the CDR3 is TGTGCCAGCAGCTTAGACATACTGAACTATGGCTACACCTTC.

This chain joins TRBV2 and TRBJ2-4; D not resolved. The CDR3 runs to 12 residues. Trimming removed 7 bases at V and 6 bases at J, with 10 bases between. Germline assignment: CDR1 SNHLY and CDR2 FYNNEI. The DNA for the CDR3 is TGTGCCAGCATGATCAACGGAAACATTCAGTACTTC. This codes for CASMINGNIQYF.

This clone was counted at least ten times. V usage is TRBV6-1 and J usage is TRBJ1-1; D unresolved. The V gene lost 6 bases and the J gene lost 4 bases, with 12 bases spanning the gap. Germline V CDR1 and CDR2: MNHNS, SASEGT. The CDR3 loop spans 13 amino acids. The CDR3 loop is CASRDGNPTEAFF. The CDR3, as DNA: TGTGCCAGCAGGGACGGAAACCCCACTGAAGCTTTCTTT.

The chain recombines TRBV7-3 with TRBJ2-1; D is undetermined. This CDR3 has 15 amino acids. Trimming removed 6 bases from V and 5 bases from J, with 17 bases in between. Germline CDR1 and CDR2: SGHTA and FQGTGA. This CDR3 is CASSLGGGRNNEQFF. The CDR3 nucleotides are TGTGCCAGCAGTCTAGGCGGCGGTAGGAACAATGAGCAGTTCTTC. The entire variable domain, with the rest obtained from reference TRBV7-3 and TRBJ2-1, is as follows: GAGVSQTPSNKVTEKGKYVELRCDPISGHTALYWYRQSLGQGPEFLIYFQGTGAADDSGLPNDRFFAVRPEGSVSTLKIQRTERGDSAVYLCASSLGGGRNNEQFFGPGTRLTVL.

This clone was counted only a few times. The V gene is TRBV4-1, the J gene TRBJ2-7; the match to TRBD2 covers 7 bases. The CDR3 runs 17 residues. The V gene's germline CDR1 is MGHRA and CDR2 YSYEKL. V shed 5 bases, J shed 0 bases, and the junction held 13 bases outside the gene matches. The CDR3 sequence is CASSAGTIGLLSYEQYF. The CDR3 DNA reads TGCGCCAGCAGCGCCGGGACTATCGGCCTCCTCTCCTACGAGCAGTACTTC.